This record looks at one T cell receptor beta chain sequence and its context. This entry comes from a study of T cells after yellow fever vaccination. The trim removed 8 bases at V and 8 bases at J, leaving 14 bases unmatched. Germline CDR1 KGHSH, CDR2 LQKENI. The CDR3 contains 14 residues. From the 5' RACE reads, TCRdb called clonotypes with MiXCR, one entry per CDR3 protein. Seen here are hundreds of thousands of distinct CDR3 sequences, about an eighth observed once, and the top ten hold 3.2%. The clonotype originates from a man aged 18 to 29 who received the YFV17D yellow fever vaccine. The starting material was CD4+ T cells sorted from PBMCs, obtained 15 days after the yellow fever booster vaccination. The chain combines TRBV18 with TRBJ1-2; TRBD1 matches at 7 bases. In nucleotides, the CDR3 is TGTGCCAGCACGCCGACAGGGACCCCGGGAGGCTACACCTTC. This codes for CASTPTGTPGGYTF.